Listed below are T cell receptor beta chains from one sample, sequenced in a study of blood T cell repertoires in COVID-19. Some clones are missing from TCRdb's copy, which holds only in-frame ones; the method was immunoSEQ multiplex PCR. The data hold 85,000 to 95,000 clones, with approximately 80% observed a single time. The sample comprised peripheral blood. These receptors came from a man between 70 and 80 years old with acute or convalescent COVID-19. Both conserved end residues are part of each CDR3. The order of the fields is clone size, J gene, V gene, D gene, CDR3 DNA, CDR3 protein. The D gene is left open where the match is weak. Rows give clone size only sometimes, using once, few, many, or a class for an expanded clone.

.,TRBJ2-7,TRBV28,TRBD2,TGTGCCAGCAGTTTACCGGGGGGCTCCTACGAGCAGTACTTC,CASSLPGGSYEQYF
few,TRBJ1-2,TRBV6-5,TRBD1,TGTGCCAGCAGTCGGGACAGCGGGAACTATGGCTACACCTTC,CASSRDSGNYGYTF
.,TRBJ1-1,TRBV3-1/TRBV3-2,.,TGTGCCAGCTTGAGCGCAGGGACTGAAGCTTTCTTT,CASLSAGTEAFF
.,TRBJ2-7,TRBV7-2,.,TGTGCCAGCAGCTTAATCGGGTACCCCGCTGGTGTCTACGAGCAGTACTTC,CASSLIGYPAGVYEQYF
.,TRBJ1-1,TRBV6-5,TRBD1,TGTGCCAGCAGCCGACAGGGTGAGGACACTGAAGCTTTCTTT,CASSRQGEDTEAFF
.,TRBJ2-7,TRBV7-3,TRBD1,TGTGCCAGCAGCTTAACTGGACAGGGGGCCGAGCAGTACTTC,CASSLTGQGAEQYF
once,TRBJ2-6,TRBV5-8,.,TGTGCCAGCAGCTTGTCCTGGGGGGAATCCTCTGGGGCCAACGTCCTGACTTTC,CASSLSWGESSGANVLTF
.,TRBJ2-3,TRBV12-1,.,TGTGCCAGCCCCTCGAACGCGACAGACACAGATACGCAGTATTTT,CASPSNATDTDTQYF
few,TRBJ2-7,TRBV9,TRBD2,TGTGCCAGCAGCCGAGGGGAGGGCCGGTACGAGCAGTACTTC,CASSRGEGRYEQYF
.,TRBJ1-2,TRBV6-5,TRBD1,TGTGCCAGCAGTACAGGGGGCTACTATGGCTACACCTTC,CASSTGGYYGYTF
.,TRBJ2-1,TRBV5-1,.,TGCGCCAGCAGCTTGGAGGACAGCTCCTACAATGAGCAGTTCTTC,CASSLEDSSYNEQFF
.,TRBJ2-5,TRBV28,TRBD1,TGTGCCAGCAGGGGGACAGGGAGGGAGACCCAGTACTTC,CASRGTGRETQYF
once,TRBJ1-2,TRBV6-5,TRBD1,TGTGCCAGCAGGACAGGGGATGATGGCTACACCTTC,CASRTGDDGYTF
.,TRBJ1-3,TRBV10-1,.,TGCGCCAGCAGTGAGTCCCCCTCCAGGGGAAACACCATATATTTT,CASSESPSRGNTIYF
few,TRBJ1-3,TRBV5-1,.,TGCGCCAGCAGCTTGGGGGCAATTGGAAACACCATATATTTT,CASSLGAIGNTIYF
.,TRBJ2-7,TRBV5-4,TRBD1,TGTGCCAGCAGCTTGGGGACAGGGAACTACGAGCAGTACTTC,CASSLGTGNYEQYF